Shown below are 27 T cell receptor beta chains from a single sample sequenced in a study of shared clonotypes between healthy human individuals. CD8 cells classed as naive were CD45RO-negative and positively selected for CCR7, excluding terminally differentiated effector memory CD45RA+ cells. Profiled with immunoSEQ multiplex PCR; TCRdb holds only in-frame clones, not every one. The table has about 680,000 clones, about 92% seen once. The material sequenced was naive CD8+ T cells sorted from blood. The receptors shown here come from a man aged 25-45 years in good health.

V is TRBV5-6 and J is TRBJ2-3; TRBD2 aligns across 7 bases. The V and J ends lost 0 bases and 2 bases, in that order; junction bases with no gene match: 3. Germline-derived CDR1 and CDR2 are SGHDT and YYEEEE. This CDR3 is 15 amino acids long. CDR3 in DNA: TGTGCCAGCAGCTTGGACGGGAGGCACACAGATACGCAGTATTTT. Its translation: CASSLDGRHTDTQYF.

The CDR3: CAITGTSGRNTGELFF. The CDR3 coding sequence is TGTGCCATAACCGGGACTAGCGGGAGGAACACCGGGGAGCTGTTTTTT. The gene calls are TRBV10-3 and TRBJ2-2, with 14 bases lining up with TRBD2. Germline CDR1 reads ENHRY; CDR2 reads SYGVKD. The CDR3 is made up of 16 amino acids. V lost 9 bases, J lost 1 base, and 4 bases stayed unmatched.

CDR3 sequence: CASSPPEVGYNEQFF. CDR3 nucleotides: TGTGCCAGCTCACCACCGGAGGTGGGATACAATGAGCAGTTCTTC. The chain employs TRBV18 and TRBJ2-1; a possible D gene is TRBD2 (5 bases). Germline CDR1 and CDR2: KGHSH and LQKENI. CDR3 length: 15 residues. Trimming took 0 bases from V and 4 from J, leaving 10 bases between them. Supplemented by reference TRBV18 and TRBJ2-1, the full variable domain reads NAGVMQNPRHLVRRRGQEARLRCSPMKGHSHVYWYRQLPEEGLKFMVYLQKENIIDESGMPKERFSAEFPKEGPSILRIQQVVRGDSAAYFCASSPPEVGYNEQFFGPGTRLTVL.

J is TRBJ2-7 and V is TRBV4-1, with 7 bases aligning to TRBD1. With V trimmed by 3 bases and J by 3 bases, 8 bases remained unmatched. In germline, CDR1 is MGHRA, CDR2 YSYEKL. The CDR3 contains 15 residues. This CDR3 reads CASSHRTGEIYEQYF. In DNA, the CDR3 is TGCGCCAGCAGCCACAGGACAGGAGAGATCTACGAGCAGTACTTC.

The rearrangement joins TRBV5-5 to TRBJ2-7; 8 nucleotides line up with TRBD2. Germline V gene data show CDR1 as SGHKS and CDR2 as YYEKEE (reference sequence). Trimming took 1 base from V and 0 from J; bases not matched to a gene: 3. The length of the CDR3 is 15 residues. CDR3 DNA: TGTGCCAGCAGCTTGCCCGGGAGGGCCTCCTACGAGCAGTACTTC. It yields the protein CASSLPGRASYEQYF.

The chain is built from TRBV7-9 and TRBJ2-7, with 9 nucleotides matching TRBD1. The CDR3 has 15 amino acids. After removal of 4 bases from V and 4 bases from J, the junction contained 8 bases not matched to a gene. CDR1 and CDR2 from the germline V gene are SEHNR and FQNEAQ (reference sequence). CDR3 nucleotides: TGTGCCAGCAGCTCAAAACCGGGACAGGGATACGAGCAGTACTTC. Translation: CASSSKPGQGYEQYF.

This chain links TRBV6-1 with TRBJ1-1; D may be TRBD1 (6 bases). The CDR3 runs 12 residues. Trimming stripped 7 bases from V and 4 bases from J, with 10 bases between. Germline CDR1 reads MNHNS; CDR2 reads SASEGT. CDR3 residues: CASTMDSTEAFF. The CDR3 nucleotides are TGTGCCAGCACCATGGACAGCACTGAAGCTTTCTTT.

The chain uses TRBV11-2 and TRBJ2-2; 7 bases match TRBD2. Germline CDR1 SGHAT, CDR2 FQNNGV. Unmatched junction bases numbered 7, after V lost 3 bases and J lost 0 bases. The CDR3 length is 17 residues. The CDR3 bases are TGTGCCAGCAGCTTCAAAACCGGGACTACGAACACCGGGGAGCTGTTTTTT. Translating gives CASSFKTGTTNTGELFF.

The chain combines TRBV4-3 with TRBJ2-7; D uncertain. The CDR3 has 15 amino acids. Germline assignment: CDR1 LGHNA and CDR2 YSLEER. V lost 0 bases and J 0 bases, leaving 9 bases between the germline ends. The CDR3 sequence: CASSQDKDPSYEQYF. In DNA form, the CDR3 reads TGCGCCAGCAGCCAAGATAAGGACCCCTCCTACGAGCAGTACTTC.

Comment on this clone: Other DNA sequences within the sample encode an identical CDR3. V usage is TRBV7-9 and J usage is TRBJ2-7; unclear D gene. CDR3 length: 12 amino acids. The V and J ends lost 5 bases and 0 bases respectively, with 5 bases between them. Germline V gene sequence: CDR1 SEHNR, CDR2 FQNEAQ (reference sequence). CDR3: CASSPSSYEQYF. DNA of the CDR3: TGTGCCAGCAGCCCCAGCTCCTACGAGCAGTACTTC.

V gene TRBV7-9 combines with J gene TRBJ2-1; a weak D match, TRBD2 (6 bases). Trimming left V 3 bases short and J 5 bases short, with 14 bases between. Germline V gene data show CDR1 as SEHNR and CDR2 as FQNEAQ (reference sequence). The CDR3 is 15 amino acids. The CDR3 reads CASSFIPSADNEQFF. CDR3 nucleotide sequence: TGTGCCAGCAGCTTTATTCCTAGCGCGGACAATGAGCAGTTCTTC.

This clone was detected only a few times. Other DNA sequences of this sample code for an identical CDR3. V is TRBV19 and J is TRBJ2-5, with D perhaps TRBD2 (5 bases). Trimming took 3 bases from V and 3 from J, leaving 5 bases between them. Per germline, CDR1 LNHDA and CDR2 SQIVND (reference sequence). This CDR3 contains 12 residues. The DNA of the CDR3 is TGTGCCAGTAGTATCGGGGAAGAGACCCAGTACTTC. Translated, it gives CASSIGEETQYF.

This chain links TRBV9 with TRBJ1-1, with a possible D match to TRBD1 (5 bases). There are 14 residues in the CDR3. Germline values: CDR1 SGDLS, CDR2 YYNGEE. V lost 0 bases to trimming and J lost 8 bases, with 14 bases between them. The DNA for the CDR3 is TGTGCCAGCAGCGTAGCTTCGACGGGACTAGAAGCTTTCTTT. Translation gives CASSVASTGLEAFF.

The chain links TRBV2 to TRBJ2-7; D possibly matches TRBD1 or TRBD2 (6 bases each). Germline CDR1 is SNHLY and CDR2 is FYNNEI. This CDR3 region has 14 residues. In nucleotides, the CDR3 is TGTGCGGCGTCCGGCGGGACAAGCTCCTACGAGCAGTACTTC. Residues: CAASGGTSSYEQYF. Using reference TRBV2 and TRBJ2-7 for the parts outside the CDR3, the full variable domain is EPEVTQTPSHQVTQMGQEVILRCVPISNHLYFYWYRQILGQKVEFLVSFYNNEISEKSEIFDDQFSVERPDGSNFTLKIRSTKLEDSAMYFCAASGGTSSYEQYFGPGTRLTVT.

V and J are TRBV7-6 and TRBJ2-1; D perhaps matches TRBD2 (5 bases). CDR1 and CDR2 (germline): SGHVS, FNYEAQ. The germline V and J ends were trimmed by 5 bases and 2 bases, with 13 bases remaining between them. This CDR3 has 15 residues. The CDR3 sequence: CASSQGLAPYNEQFF. In nucleotides, the CDR3 is TGTGCCAGCAGCCAAGGACTGGCCCCCTACAATGAGCAGTTCTTC.

The V and J genes are TRBV6-1 and TRBJ2-7; the D gene is possibly TRBD2 (5 bases). The V end lost 3 bases, the J end lost 2 bases, and 8 bases lay between the germline ends. Germline loops: CDR1 MNHNS, CDR2 SASEGT. This CDR3 is 13 amino acids long. CDR3 amino acids: CASSEDSTYEQYF. In nucleotides, the CDR3 is TGTGCCAGCAGTGAGGACTCTACCTACGAGCAGTACTTC.

The V call is TRBV7-9, the J call TRBJ2-1; unclear D gene. Trimming took 5 bases from V and 0 from J, leaving 11 bases between them. The CDR3 loop spans 15 amino acids. Germline CDR1 is SEHNR and CDR2 is FQNEAQ (reference sequence). The CDR3 loop reads CASSHITVSYNEQFF. Written as DNA, the CDR3 is TGTGCCAGCAGCCATATAACAGTCTCCTACAATGAGCAGTTCTTC.

The J gene is TRBJ1-4, the V gene TRBV2; D gene ambiguous. Germline CDR1 SNHLY, CDR2 FYNNEI. The CDR3 is made up of 15 amino acids. V was clipped by 2 bases and J by 0 bases, with 7 bases between them. The CDR3 loop reads CASSETFATNEKLFF. The CDR3 DNA reads TGTGCCAGCAGTGAAACTTTTGCAACTAATGAAAAACTGTTTTTT.

J is TRBJ2-3 and V is TRBV11-2; D is tentatively TRBD1 or TRBD2 (6 bases each). Germline V lookup: CDR1 SGHAT, CDR2 FQNNGV. The V gene lost 0 bases and the J gene lost 2 bases, with 15 bases spanning the gap. CDR3 size: 17 residues. The DNA for the CDR3 is TGTGCCAGCAGCTTAGATGATCCGGAGGGACACACAGATACGCAGTATTTT. Translated, it gives CASSLDDPEGHTDTQYF. The variable domain in full, with the rest retrieved from reference TRBV11-2 and TRBJ2-3, is EAGVAQSPRYKIIEKRQSVAFWCNPISGHATLYWYQQILGQGPKLLIQFQNNGVVDDSQLPKDRFSAERLKGVDSTLKIQPAKLEDSAVYLCASSLDDPEGHTDTQYFGPGTRLTVL.

The chain is built from TRBV7-9 and TRBJ2-2; 7 bases match TRBD1. The CDR3 is 17 amino acids. With 4 bases clipped from V and 6 bases from J, the junction kept 14 bases outside the gene matches. Germline CDR1 reads SEHNR; CDR2 reads FQNEAQ (reference sequence). The CDR3 DNA sequence: TGTGCCAGCAGCTCCTCAGACAGGGAGTACCGCCCCGGGGAGCTGTTTTTT. Its protein product is CASSSSDREYRPGELFF.

This clone was seen a handful of times. The chain is built from TRBV29-1 and TRBJ1-2; no clear D. The CDR3 covers 13 residues. V shed 7 bases and J shed 1 base, with 13 bases lying between them. Germline CDR1 is SQVTM and CDR2 is ANQGSEA. The CDR3 is CSATPLDNYGYTF. The DNA of the CDR3 is TGCAGCGCCACACCGTTGGATAACTATGGCTACACCTTC.

The V call is TRBV4-1, the J call TRBJ2-1; D gene ambiguous. Per germline, CDR1 MGHRA and CDR2 YSYEKL. This CDR3 has 13 amino acids. V lost 3 bases to trimming and J lost 4 bases, with 7 bases between them. In nucleotides, the CDR3 is TGCGCCAGCAGCCACGGCCAATACAATGAGCAGTTCTTC. It codes for CASSHGQYNEQFF.

The gene calls are TRBV9 and TRBJ2-1; D possibly matches TRBD1 or TRBD2 (5 bases each). Germline CDR1 SGDLS, CDR2 YYNGEE. V was pared by 0 bases and J by 5 bases, with 18 bases between. The CDR3 runs 17 residues. In DNA, the CDR3 is TGTGCCAGCAGCGTAGACCGGGGCGGAGGAACTGACAATGAGCAGTTCTTC. Its translation is CASSVDRGGGTDNEQFF. Full variable domain (remainder filled in from reference TRBV9 and TRBJ2-1): DSGVTQTPKHLITATGQRVTLRCSPRSGDLSVYWYQQSLDQGLQFLIQYYNGEERAKGNILERFSAQQFPDLHSELNLSSLELGDSALYFCASSVDRGGGTDNEQFFGPGTRLTVL.

The V and J genes are TRBV28 and TRBJ2-7; 8 bases line up with TRBD2. Germline V gene lookup returns CDR1 MDHEN and CDR2 SYDVKM. V shed 6 bases and J 4 bases; nucleotides not matched to a gene: 14. CDR3 length equals 16 residues. DNA of the CDR3: TGTGCCAGCAGCGTTGCCGGCAGCGGGAGTCTGTACGAGCAGTACTTC. It specifies CASSVAGSGSLYEQYF. The full variable domain, with the rest looked up from reference TRBV28 and TRBJ2-7, is DVKVTQSSRYLVKRTGEKVFLECVQDMDHENMFWYRQDPGLGLRLIYFSYDVKMKEKGDIPEGYSVSREKKERFSLILESASTNQTSMYLCASSVAGSGSLYEQYFGPGTRLTVT.

V is TRBV15 and J is TRBJ2-7; 8 bases fit TRBD1. V gave up 5 bases and J gave up 0 bases; unmatched junction bases: 6. This CDR3 contains 15 residues. Germline V CDR1 and CDR2: LNHNV, YYDKDF (reference sequence). The CDR3 bases are TGTGCCACCAGCGCTCCAGGGGGCCTCTCCTACGAGCAGTACTTC. As protein: CATSAPGGLSYEQYF.

The rearrangement links TRBV29-1 to TRBJ1-1, with D possibly being TRBD1 (5 bases). Germline loops: CDR1 SQVTM, CDR2 ANQGSEA. Trimming stripped 3 bases from V and 5 bases from J, with 7 bases between. There are 11 residues in the CDR3. In DNA, the CDR3 is TGCAGCGTTGATGGGGGGACTGAAGCTTTCTTT. Translating gives CSVDGGTEAFF. Combining the CDR3 with reference TRBV29-1 and TRBJ1-1 gives the whole variable domain SAVISQKPSRDICQRGTSLTIQCQVDSQVTMMFWYRQQPGQSLTLIATANQGSEATYESGFVIDKFPISRPNLTFSTLTVSNMSPEDSSIYLCSVDGGTEAFFGQGTRLTVV.

This chain joins TRBV30 and TRBJ2-5, with 7 positions matching TRBD2. The CDR3 totals 15 residues. Germline values: CDR1 GTSNPN, CDR2 SVGIG (reference sequence). Germline trimming cut 3 bases from V and 3 bases from J; bases unmatched to any gene: 10. Here the CDR3 DNA reads TGTGCCTGGAGACGGGGAGGGATAGTTAAAGAGACCCAGTACTTC. This codes for CAWRRGGIVKETQYF.